This TCR beta chain was sequenced for a study of metastatic and nonmetastatic thyroid tumors (TCRdb year 2020). In terms of the full investigation: Repertoires were compared across peripheral blood and tumor or nodule tissue samples from malignant and benign thyroid patients. General findings and caveats noted by the study authors: In both blood and tumor samples, malignant tumors were reported to have significantly higher TCR beta diversity than benign nodules.

No treatment had been received by any patient before thyroid surgery. The study retrospectively analysed patient clinical samples collected from about 2012 to 2018 using T-cell receptor beta sequencing. The method was PCR. TCRdb lists the instrument as Illumina HiSeq 4000. High-throughput sequencing was used to profile the CDR3 region of the TCR beta-chain in every patient. For the original study's pipeline: The researchers built a classifier to tell apart papillary thyroid cancer patients with distant metastasis, based on CDR3 differences among clinicopathological groups. The Shannon index was used to assess repertoire diversity, and the Morisita-Horn index was used to assess tumor-blood repertoire similarity. The raw public reads went through TCRdb reprocessing: fastp at Q25, MiXCR clone calling, in-frame beta chains kept. The V and J calls, along with clone size, are taken from TCRdb and not from the paper's own processing. The sample yields fewer than 25,000 clones; around a third were counted once. Clones ranked in the top ten supply over 12% of the sample.

CDR1 and CDR2, per the germline V gene (reference sequence), are MNHEY and SMNVEV. The V end loses 1 base and the J end loses 2 bases, and a stretch of 6 bases separates them. The CDR3, cysteine through phenylalanine, is 14 amino acids long. The retained sequence is limited to the CDR3, 42 bases, with the frame set at the first base. Of note for this clone: The specificity of this receptor is unknown. Base qualities are not provided; no much larger clone lies one nucleotide away.

Sequencing used blood. The rearrangement joined TRBV27 to TRBJ2-1; there is no confident call for the D gene. This TCR derives from a female donor with papillary thyroid cancer or a benign thyroid nodule (not recorded which). Some clones in this sample may be carry-over from other donors' samples. The sequenced DNA: TGTGCCAGCAGTTTATATTCCACCTACAATGAGCAGTTCTTC. This encodes CASSLYSTYNEQFF.